A selection of T cell receptor beta chains follows, all from one sample in a study of shared clonotypes between healthy human individuals. The assay was immunoSEQ multiplex PCR, and TCRdb's table has in-frame clones only and misses some. Of 2 million to 3 million clones detected, 80% to 95% appear once; the ten largest clones hold 0.36%. The sequencing sample was made of naive CD4+ T cells from PBMCs. The receptors stem from a man aged 18-30 years in good health. Some clones in this sample may be carry-over from other donors' samples. Both conserved end residues are part of each CDR3. The order of the fields is V gene, J gene, D gene, CDR3 length, CDR3 DNA, CDR3 protein. The D gene is left open where the match is weak.

TRBV28	TRBJ1-5	TRBD1	17	TGTGCCAGCAGATACAGGGGGACTGGATTTCCAGGCCAGCCCCAGCATTTT	CASRYRGTGFPGQPQHF
TRBV28	TRBJ1-2	NA	12	TGTGCCAGCAGTCCCCAGCGCTATGGCTACACCTTC	CASSPQRYGYTF
TRBV7-2	TRBJ1-4	NA	14	TGTGCCAGCAGCTTACTGCTTTACAATGAAAAACTGTTTTTT	CASSLLLYNEKLFF
TRBV10-3	TRBJ2-7	NA	14	TGTGCCATCAGGGGGCTAGGGAGCTCCTACGAGCAGTACTTC	CAIRGLGSSYEQYF
TRBV27	TRBJ2-1	TRBD2	16	TGTGCCAGCAGGGATCTAGCGGGAGGGAGATACAATGAGCAGTTCTTC	CASRDLAGGRYNEQFF
TRBV7-3	TRBJ2-3	TRBD2	19	TGTGCCAGCAGCTTATCGACTAGCGGGGGACTAAGGAGCACAGATACGCAGTATTTT	CASSLSTSGGLRSTDTQYF
TRBV5-4	TRBJ2-1	TRBD2	17	TGTGCCAGCAGAGAAGGGACTAGCGATTTCTTCTACAATGAGCAGTTCTTC	CASREGTSDFFYNEQFF
TRBV28	TRBJ2-7	NA	12	TGTGCCAGCTTGGCCAGCTCCTACGAGCAGTACTTC	CASLASSYEQYF
TRBV5-4	TRBJ1-4	TRBD1	14	TGTGCCAGCAGCCGAGGGACAGGGAGTGAAAAACTGTTTTTT	CASSRGTGSEKLFF
TRBV15	TRBJ1-5	NA	13	TGTGCCACCAGCGGAGATAGCAATCAGCCCCAGCATTTT	CATSGDSNQPQHF
TRBV2	TRBJ1-5	TRBD1	15	TGTGCCAGCAGAAACCGGGACAGAGGGAATCAGCCCCAGCATTTT	CASRNRDRGNQPQHF
TRBV28	TRBJ1-2	TRBD1	15	TGTGCCAGCAGCATCGGGACAGGGGTCCTCTATGGCTACACCTTC	CASSIGTGVLYGYTF
TRBV28	TRBJ1-5	NA	13	TGTGCCAGCATGAGCAGACTCAATCAGCCCCAGCATTTT	CASMSRLNQPQHF
TRBV10-3	TRBJ1-5	NA	14	TGTGCCATCAGTGAGTTGGGTAGCAATCAGCCCCAGCATTTT	CAISELGSNQPQHF
TRBV7-9	TRBJ2-7	NA	15	TGTGCCAGCAGCTTAAAGGGAAGGGAAACCTACGAGCAGTACTTC	CASSLKGRETYEQYF
TRBV19	TRBJ1-5	NA	15	TGTGCCAGTAGGGTTGGGCCGGGGCAAAATCAGCCCCAGCATTTT	CASRVGPGQNQPQHF